Shown below are 20 T cell receptor beta chains from a single sample sequenced in a study of memory CD4+ T cells and cytomegalovirus serostatus. The sort gate was single viable CD3+CD4+CD8-CD45RO+ cells for memory CD4+ T cells. TCRdb's copy holds only in-frame clones and misses some; the assay was immunoSEQ multiplex PCR. Altogether some 64,000 clones are present, around four fifths being singletons, with the ten largest covering about 0.95%. Sequenced: memory CD4+ T cells from blood. The origin of the receptors is an adult in good health and CMV-seronegative.

The CDR3 spells CASSRIAGVYEQYF. Here the CDR3 DNA reads TGTGCCAGCAGTAGGATAGCGGGAGTATACGAGCAGTACTTC. The rearrangement uses TRBV6-1 and TRBJ2-7, with 9 bases that match TRBD2. V was pared by 5 bases and J by 4 bases, with 6 bases of the junction left unmatched. Germline CDR1 and CDR2: MNHNS and SASEGT. The CDR3 is made up of 14 amino acids.

J is TRBJ2-5 and V is TRBV15, with a weak D call TRBD2 (7 bases). The germline V gene has CDR1 LNHNV and CDR2 YYDKDF (reference sequence). V lost 0 bases to trimming and J lost 4 bases, with 15 bases between them. This CDR3 comprises 16 residues. DNA for the CDR3: TGTGCCACCAGCAGAGAGGTGCGGGGGCTGGGAGAGACCCAGTACTTC. Amino acid sequence: CATSREVRGLGETQYF. The complete variable domain, with remaining parts taken from reference TRBV15 and TRBJ2-5, reads DAMVIQNPRYQVTQFGKPVTLSCSQTLNHNVMYWYQQKSSQAPKLLFHYYDKDFNNEADTPDNFQSRRPNTSFCFLDIRSPGLGDTAMYLCATSREVRGLGETQYFGPGTRLLVL.

The rearrangement uses TRBV7-8 and TRBJ1-1; D is possibly TRBD1 (5 bases). CDR3 length: 13 residues. Deletions cut 5 bases from V and 4 bases from J, with 11 bases between. Germline loops: CDR1 SGHVS, CDR2 FQNEAQ. CDR3 in amino acids: CASSGRDSTEAFF. The CDR3 coding sequence is TGTGCCAGCAGCGGCAGGGATAGCACTGAAGCTTTCTTT. Full variable domain (outside the CDR3, taken from reference TRBV7-8 and TRBJ1-1): GAGVSQSPRYKVAKRGQDVALRCDPISGHVSLFWYQQALGQGPEFLTYFQNEAQLDKSGLPSDRFFAERPEGSVSTLKIQRTQQEDSAVYLCASSGRDSTEAFFGQGTRLTVV.

The CDR3 here is CASSSATNEKLFF. As DNA, the CDR3 is TGTGCCAGCAGTTCAGCAACTAATGAAAAACTGTTTTTT. The rearrangement uses TRBV27 and TRBJ1-4; D not certain. V was shortened by 4 bases and J by 0 bases, with 3 bases between the two germline ends. Germline V lookup: CDR1 MNHEY, CDR2 SMNVEV (reference sequence). The CDR3 covers 13 residues.

This chain connects TRBV10-1 to TRBJ1-1; maybe TRBD1 (5 bases). V was pared by 4 bases and J by 7 bases, with 13 bases between. Per the germline V gene, CDR1 is WNHNN and CDR2 is SYGVQD (reference sequence). The CDR3 loop spans 13 amino acids. The CDR3 spells CASSARVGGEAFF. In DNA form, the CDR3 reads TGCGCCAGCAGTGCCCGGGTTGGGGGTGAAGCTTTCTTT.

As for this clone: This CDR3 is also generated by other DNA sequences in the sample. This chain uses TRBV6-1 with TRBJ2-3; D is uncertain. The CDR3 runs 11 residues. The germline V gene encodes CDR1 MNHNS and CDR2 SASEGT. V was trimmed by 6 bases and J by 2 bases, leaving 3 bases between them. The CDR3 bases are TGTGCCAGCAGGACCACAGATACGCAGTATTTT. Its translation is CASRTTDTQYF.

This clone is a singleton in its sample. The chain uses TRBV5-6 and TRBJ1-1; no reliable D call. The CDR3 loop spans 15 amino acids. CDR1 and CDR2 from the germline V gene are SGHDT and YYEEEE. Trimming took off 1 base at V and 0 bases at J, with 10 bases between the two ends. CDR3 nucleotide sequence: TGTGCCAGCAGCTTGAGGCGGACGGTGAACACTGAAGCTTTCTTT. This encodes CASSLRRTVNTEAFF.

The chain couples TRBV23-1 to TRBJ2-7; TRBD1 agrees at 9 bases. TRBV23-1 is noted as an ORF with a role that remains uncertain. J lost 3 bases, V lost 2 bases, and 2 bases had no gene match. This CDR3 spans 14 amino acids. The CDR3 protein is CASSQLGQGYEQYF. CDR3 coding DNA: TGCGCCAGCAGTCAACTGGGACAGGGCTACGAGCAGTACTTC.

The gene calls are TRBV18 and TRBJ1-6; 9 bases map to TRBD1. The CDR3 spans 17 residues. Germline-derived CDR1 and CDR2 are KGHSH and LQKENI. V lost 3 bases and J lost 10; bases outside the gene matches: 13. The CDR3 loop reads CASSPSGSQGARSPLHF. The CDR3 DNA reads TGTGCCAGCTCACCCAGTGGGTCACAGGGGGCAAGGTCACCCCTCCACTTT.

This chain uses TRBV7-9 with TRBJ1-4; D uncertain. The CDR3 covers 14 residues. CDR1 is SEHNR, CDR2 FQNEAQ, per germline (reference sequence). V lost 2 bases and J 5 bases, leaving 9 bases between the germline ends. For the CDR3, the DNA is TGTGCCAGCAGCTTAAGAGCAGAGAATGAAAAACTGTTTTTT. Encoded protein: CASSLRAENEKLFF.

This clone has only a few counts. The chain joins TRBV30 to TRBJ1-3; D is unresolved. There are 15 residues in the CDR3. Germline values: CDR1 GTSNPN, CDR2 SVGIG (reference sequence). V was pared by 0 bases and J by 0 bases, with 9 bases between. The DNA of the CDR3 is TGTGCCTGGAGTGTGAACTTCTACTCTGGAAACACCATATATTTT. Translating it yields CAWSVNFYSGNTIYF.

The CDR3 region is CASSLGRGVYEQYF. In DNA form, the CDR3 reads TGTGCCAGCAGCTTAGGACGTGGGGTCTACGAGCAGTACTTC. The chain links TRBV7-8 to TRBJ2-7; no firm D call. Trimming removed 1 base from V and 3 bases from J, with 10 bases in between. CDR1 and CDR2 from the germline V gene are SGHVS and FQNEAQ. This CDR3 is built from 14 residues.

The gene calls are TRBV7-2 and TRBJ2-1; 8 positions agree with TRBD2. The germline CDR1 and CDR2 sequences are SGHTA and FQGNSA. J lost 6 bases, V lost 6 bases, and 7 bases had no gene match. The CDR3 length is 14 residues. The CDR3 here is CASRKRGSPNEQFF. Here the CDR3 DNA reads TGTGCCAGCAGGAAGCGGGGGAGCCCCAATGAGCAGTTCTTC.

This clone has more than one count but fewer than ten. This chain uses TRBV5-1 with TRBJ2-3; 11 bases fit TRBD2. The germline gives CDR1 SGHRS, CDR2 YFSETQ. V lost 1 base to trimming and J lost 0 bases; unmatched junction nucleotides: 13. The CDR3 contains 20 residues. CDR3 in DNA: TGCGCCAGCAGCTTGACGAAGGCTAGCGGGGGGAAAATTAGCACAGATACGCAGTATTTT. Protein sequence: CASSLTKASGGKISTDTQYF. Supplemented by reference TRBV5-1 and TRBJ2-3, the full variable domain reads KAGVTQTPRYLIKTRGQQVTLSCSPISGHRSVSWYQQTPGQGLQFLFEYFSETQRNKGNFPGRFSGRQFSNSRSEMNVSTLELGDSALYLCASSLTKASGGKISTDTQYFGPGTRLTVL.

This clone was picked up one time. The chain carries TRBV7-9 and TRBJ2-5, with D unresolved. This CDR3 spans 14 amino acids. Germline CDR1 and CDR2: SEHNR and FQNEAQ (reference sequence). The ends were cut back, 1 base at V and 7 bases at J, with 13 bases in the middle. CDR3 amino acids: CASSLVGSQRTQYF. The CDR3, as DNA: TGTGCCAGCAGCTTAGTTGGCTCACAGAGGACCCAGTACTTC.

The chain joins TRBV11-2 to TRBJ1-2; the match to TRBD1 covers 8 bases. This CDR3 region has 14 residues. The V segment lost 5 bases and the J segment 4 bases; nucleotides outside the gene matches: 6. The V gene's germline CDR1 is SGHAT and CDR2 FQNNGV. CDR3 bases: TGTGCCAGCAGCGCTACAGGGGGTAGCTATGGCTACACCTTC. As protein: CASSATGGSYGYTF.

The J gene is TRBJ2-7, the V gene TRBV7-8; 10 nucleotides match TRBD2. Trimming removed 3 bases from V and 4 bases from J; junction bases left unmatched: 3. The V gene's germline CDR1 is SGHVS and CDR2 FQNEAQ. The CDR3 runs to 14 residues. Here the CDR3 DNA reads TGTGCCAGCAGCTTGCTGACTAGCGGGTACGAGCAGTACTTC. Its translation is CASSLLTSGYEQYF.

This clone was seen a few times. J is TRBJ2-3 and V is TRBV21-1; the D call in the table, TRBD2, was not verified against the DNA. TRBV21-1 is a pseudogene segment. The CDR3 extends over 14 amino acids. CDR3 sequence (DNA): TGTGCATCAGCAAGAGGGCCCAGCACAGATACGCAGTATTTT. It yields the protein CASARGPSTDTQYF.

The chain carries TRBV19 and TRBJ2-5; 11 nucleotides align to TRBD2. J gave up 1 base and V 5 bases, and 18 bases lay outside the gene matches. From germline, CDR1 is LNHDA and CDR2 SQIVND (reference sequence). This CDR3 region has 20 residues. The CDR3 loop reads CASSQQGARASGGFQETQYF. In DNA, the CDR3 is TGTGCCAGTAGTCAACAGGGGGCGAGGGCTAGCGGGGGGTTCCAAGAGACCCAGTACTTC.

The rearrangement uses TRBV29-1 and TRBJ2-4; perhaps D is TRBD1 or TRBD2 (6 bases each). CDR3 length: 12 residues. V was clipped by 7 bases and J by 6 bases, with 13 bases between them. From germline, CDR1 is SQVTM and CDR2 ANQGSEA. For the CDR3, the DNA is TGCAGCGCCCTAAAGGGGGGAAACATTCAGTACTTC. This encodes CSALKGGNIQYF.